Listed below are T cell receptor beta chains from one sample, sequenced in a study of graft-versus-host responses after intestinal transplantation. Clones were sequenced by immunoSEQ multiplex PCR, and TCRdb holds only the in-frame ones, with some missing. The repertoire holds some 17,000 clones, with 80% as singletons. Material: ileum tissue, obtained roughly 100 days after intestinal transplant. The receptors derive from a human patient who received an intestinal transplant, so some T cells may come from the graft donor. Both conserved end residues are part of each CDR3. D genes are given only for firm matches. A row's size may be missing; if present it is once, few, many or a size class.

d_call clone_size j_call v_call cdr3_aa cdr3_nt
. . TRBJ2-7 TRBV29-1 CSVEDPSKHPYEQYF TGCAGCGTTGAAGACCCCTCCAAGCACCCCTACGAGCAGTACTTC
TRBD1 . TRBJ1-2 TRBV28 CASSLRDRGGYTF TGTGCCAGCAGCCTCCGGGACAGGGGTGGCTACACCTTC
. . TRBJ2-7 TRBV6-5 CASSYGRGNEQYF TGTGCCAGCAGTTACGGCAGGGGAAACGAGCAGTACTTC
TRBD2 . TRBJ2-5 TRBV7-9 CASSLSGLAGGWETQYF TGTGCCAGCAGCTTATCAGGACTAGCGGGAGGATGGGAGACCCAGTACTTC
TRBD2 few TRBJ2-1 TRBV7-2 CASSSTSGSYNEQFF TGTGCCAGCAGCTCGACTAGCGGGAGTTACAATGAGCAGTTCTTC
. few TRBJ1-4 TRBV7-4 CASSLGVGEKLFF TGTGCCAGCAGCTTAGGGGTCGGTGAAAAACTGTTTTTT
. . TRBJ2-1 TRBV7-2 CASSFYPAYNEQFF TGTGCCAGCAGCTTCTATCCGGCCTACAATGAGCAGTTCTTC
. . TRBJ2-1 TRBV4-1 CASSHRRTATWYEQFF TGCGCCAGCAGCCACCGGCGGACCGCTACGTGGTATGAGCAGTTCTTC
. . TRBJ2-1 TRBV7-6 CASSLRSGVSYNEQFF TGTGCCAGCAGTCTTAGGTCAGGGGTCTCCTACAATGAGCAGTTCTTC
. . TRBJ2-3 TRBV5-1 CASSFGPRTDTQYF TGCGCCAGCAGCTTCGGGCCTCGCACAGATACGCAGTATTTT
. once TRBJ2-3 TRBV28 CASSLSNAGNTQYF TGTGCCAGCAGTTTAAGTAATGCGGGGAATACGCAGTATTTT
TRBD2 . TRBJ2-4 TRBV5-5 CASSPGLAKNIQYF TGTGCCAGCAGCCCTGGACTAGCTAAAAACATTCAGTACTTC
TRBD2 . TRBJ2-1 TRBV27 CASRPGLQLTYNEQFF TGTGCCAGCAGGCCGGGACTACAATTGACCTACAATGAGCAGTTCTTC
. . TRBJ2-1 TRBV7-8 CASSLEWKGHEQFF TGTGCCAGCAGCTTAGAGTGGAAGGGGCATGAGCAGTTCTTC
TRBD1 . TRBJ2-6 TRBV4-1 CASSQDPLKLTGSSSGANVLTF TGCGCCAGCAGCCAGGACCCCTTGAAGTTGACAGGGTCGAGCTCTGGGGCCAACGTCCTGACTTTC
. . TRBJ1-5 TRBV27 CASSLSSNQPQHF TGTGCCAGCAGTTTAAGTAGCAATCAGCCCCAGCATTTT
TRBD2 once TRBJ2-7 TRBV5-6 CASSPGLQYYEQYF TGTGCCAGCAGCCCGGGACTACAATACTACGAGCAGTACTTC
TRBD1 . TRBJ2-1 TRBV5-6 CASSLAGQSSYNEQFF TGTGCCAGCAGCTTGGCGGGACAGAGCTCCTACAATGAGCAGTTCTTC
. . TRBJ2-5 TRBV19 CASSPLGEGETQYF TGTGCCAGTAGTCCCTTGGGGGAAGGGGAGACCCAGTACTTC
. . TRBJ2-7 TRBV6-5 CASSYIRPYEQYF TGTGCCAGCAGTTACATCAGACCCTACGAGCAGTACTTC
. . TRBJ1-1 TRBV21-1 CASSKEGQVRGGMNTEAFF TGTGCCAGCAGCAAAGAGGGACAGGTTCGCGGGGGGATGAACACTGAAGCTTTCTTT
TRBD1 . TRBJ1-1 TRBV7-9 CASSPRDRDYTEAFF TGTGCCAGCAGCCCCCGGGACAGGGATTACACTGAAGCTTTCTTT
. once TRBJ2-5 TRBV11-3 CASSLLGTAGFQETQYF TGTGCCAGCAGCTTATTGGGGACAGCGGGGTTCCAAGAGACCCAGTACTTC
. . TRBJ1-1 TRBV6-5 CASSYSRGNTEAFF TGTGCCAGCAGTTACTCTCGGGGGAACACTGAAGCTTTCTTT
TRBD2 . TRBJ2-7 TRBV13 CASSFTSGRTYEQYF TGTGCCAGCAGCTTCACTAGCGGGAGAACCTACGAGCAGTACTTC
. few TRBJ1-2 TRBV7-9 CASSARRDHNYGYTF TGTGCCAGCAGCGCGCGCCGGGATCATAACTATGGCTACACCTTC
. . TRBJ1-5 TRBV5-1 CASSLGGLNQPQHF TGCGCCAGCAGCTTGGGGGGGCTCAATCAGCCCCAGCATTTT
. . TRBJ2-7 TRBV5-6 CASSFGTPNEQYF TGTGCCAGCAGCTTCGGGACCCCCAACGAGCAGTACTTC
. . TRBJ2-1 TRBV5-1 CASSLEREPLRYNEQFF TGCGCCAGCAGCTTGGAGAGAGAGCCTCTAAGGTACAATGAGCAGTTCTTC
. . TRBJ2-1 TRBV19 CASTYGVGDYEQFF TGTGCCAGTACCTACGGGGTGGGTGACTATGAGCAGTTCTTC
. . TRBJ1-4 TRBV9 CASSVGDTNEKLFF TGTGCCAGCAGCGTGGGGGATACTAATGAAAAACTGTTTTTT
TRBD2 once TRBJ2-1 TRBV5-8 CASSPGTSEGNEQFF TGTGCCAGCAGCCCCGGGACTAGCGAGGGCAATGAGCAGTTCTTC
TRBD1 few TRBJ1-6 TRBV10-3 CAISESVTGFYNSPLHF TGTGCCATCAGTGAGTCGGTGACAGGGTTCTATAATTCACCCCTCCACTTT
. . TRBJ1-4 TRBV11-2 CASSLRGAGTDNEKLFF TGTGCCAGCAGCCTAAGGGGGGCCGGGACGGATAATGAAAAACTGTTTTTT
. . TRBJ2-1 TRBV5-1 CASSLAGTREQFF TGCGCCAGCAGCTTGGCCGGGACACGTGAGCAGTTCTTC
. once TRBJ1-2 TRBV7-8 CASSVRQVYGYTF TGTGCCAGCAGCGTAAGACAGGTTTATGGCTACACCTTC
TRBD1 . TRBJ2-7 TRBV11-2 CASSLTGTGNYEQYF TGTGCCAGCAGCCTAACCGGGACAGGGAATTACGAGCAGTACTTC
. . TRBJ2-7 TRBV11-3 CASSLNRVGYEQYF TGTGCCAGCAGCCTAAACCGCGTAGGCTACGAGCAGTACTTC
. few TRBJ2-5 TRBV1 CTSSQVLAGEETQYF TGCACCAGCAGCCAAGTTTTAGCGGGAGAAGAGACCCAGTACTTC
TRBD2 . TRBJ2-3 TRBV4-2 CASSQVVLAGGDTQYF TGTGCCAGCAGCCAAGTTGTACTAGCGGGAGGAGATACGCAGTATTTT
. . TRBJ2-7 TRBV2 CASSEALIRIYEQYF TGTGCCAGCAGTGAAGCGCTTATTAGAATCTACGAGCAGTACTTC
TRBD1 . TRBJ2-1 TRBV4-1 CASSQDQGAHNEQFF TGTGCCAGCAGCCAAGACCAGGGGGCGCACAATGAGCAGTTCTTC
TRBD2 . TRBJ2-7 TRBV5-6 CASRHSGRVSYEQYF TGTGCCAGCAGACATAGCGGGAGGGTTTCCTACGAGCAGTACTTC
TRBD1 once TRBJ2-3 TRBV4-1 CASSQDRGTDTQYF TGCGCCAGCAGCCAGGACAGGGGGACAGATACGCAGTATTTT
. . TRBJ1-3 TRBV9 CASSVDVRGGTSGNTIYF TGTGCCAGCAGCGTAGATGTACGGGGCGGAACGTCTGGAAACACCATATATTTT
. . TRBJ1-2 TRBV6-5 CASSYLGQNYGYTF TGTGCCAGCAGTTACCTAGGACAGAACTATGGCTACACCTTC
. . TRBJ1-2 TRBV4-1 CASSRQATTVLNYGYTF TGCGCCAGCAGCCGGCAAGCCACGACAGTCCTTAACTATGGCTACACCTTC
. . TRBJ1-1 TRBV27 CASSFLEDNWGTEAFF TGTGCCAGCAGTTTCCTTGAGGACAACTGGGGCACTGAAGCTTTCTTT
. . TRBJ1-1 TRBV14 CASSQDIRNTEAFF TGTGCCAGCAGCCAAGACATTAGGAACACTGAAGCTTTCTTT
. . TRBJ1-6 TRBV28 CASTSLTSPDSYNSPLHF TGTGCCAGCACTTCCCTAACCTCTCCGGACTCCTATAATTCACCCCTCCACTTT
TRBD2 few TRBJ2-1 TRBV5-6 CASSYLAGNSYNEQFF TGTGCCAGCAGCTACTTAGCGGGAAACTCCTACAATGAGCAGTTCTTC